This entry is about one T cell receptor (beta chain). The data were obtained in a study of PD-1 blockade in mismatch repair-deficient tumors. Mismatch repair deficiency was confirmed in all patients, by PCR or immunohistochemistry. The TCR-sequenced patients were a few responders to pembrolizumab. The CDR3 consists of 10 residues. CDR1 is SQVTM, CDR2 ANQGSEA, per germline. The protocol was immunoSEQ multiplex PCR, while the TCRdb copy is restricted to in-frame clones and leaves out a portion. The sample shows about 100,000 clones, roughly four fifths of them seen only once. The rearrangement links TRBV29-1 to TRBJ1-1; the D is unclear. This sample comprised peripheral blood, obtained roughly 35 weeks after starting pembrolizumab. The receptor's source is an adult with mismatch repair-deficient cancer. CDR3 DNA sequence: TGCGGGTCCAGGAACACTGAAGCTTTCTTT. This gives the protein CGSRNTEAFF.